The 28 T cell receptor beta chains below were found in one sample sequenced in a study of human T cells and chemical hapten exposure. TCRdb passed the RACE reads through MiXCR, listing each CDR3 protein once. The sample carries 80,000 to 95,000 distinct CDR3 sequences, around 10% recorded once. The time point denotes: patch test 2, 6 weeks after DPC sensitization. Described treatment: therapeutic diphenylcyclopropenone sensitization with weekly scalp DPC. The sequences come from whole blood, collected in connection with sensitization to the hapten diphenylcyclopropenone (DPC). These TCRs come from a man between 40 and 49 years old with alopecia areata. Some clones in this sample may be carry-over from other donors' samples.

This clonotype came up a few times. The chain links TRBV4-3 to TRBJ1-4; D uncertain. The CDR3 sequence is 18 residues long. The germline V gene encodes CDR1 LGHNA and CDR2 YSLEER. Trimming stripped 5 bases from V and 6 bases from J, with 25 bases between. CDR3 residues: CASSAYESGTVLHEKLFF. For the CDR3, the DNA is TGCGCCAGCAGCGCATATGAGTCCGGCACAGTCCTTCATGAAAAACTGTTTTTT.

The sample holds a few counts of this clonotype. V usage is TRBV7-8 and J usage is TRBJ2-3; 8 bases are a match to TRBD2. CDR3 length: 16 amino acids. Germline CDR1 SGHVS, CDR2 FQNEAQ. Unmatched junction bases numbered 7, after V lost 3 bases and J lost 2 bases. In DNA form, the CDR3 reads TGTGCCAGCAGCTTGAAAACTAGCGGAAACACAGATACGCAGTATTTT. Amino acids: CASSLKTSGNTDTQYF.

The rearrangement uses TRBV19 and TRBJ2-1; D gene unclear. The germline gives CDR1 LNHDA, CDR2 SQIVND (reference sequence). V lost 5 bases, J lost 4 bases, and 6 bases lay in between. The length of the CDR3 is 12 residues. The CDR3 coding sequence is TGTGCCAGTAGTGTCAATTACAATGAGCAGTTCTTC. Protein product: CASSVNYNEQFF.

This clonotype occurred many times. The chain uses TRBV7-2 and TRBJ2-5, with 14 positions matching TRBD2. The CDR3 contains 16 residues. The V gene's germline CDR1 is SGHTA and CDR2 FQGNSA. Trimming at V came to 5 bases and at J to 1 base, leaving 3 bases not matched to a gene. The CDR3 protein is CASSVTSGRGQETQYF. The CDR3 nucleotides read TGTGCCAGCAGCGTGACTAGCGGGAGGGGCCAAGAGACCCAGTACTTC.

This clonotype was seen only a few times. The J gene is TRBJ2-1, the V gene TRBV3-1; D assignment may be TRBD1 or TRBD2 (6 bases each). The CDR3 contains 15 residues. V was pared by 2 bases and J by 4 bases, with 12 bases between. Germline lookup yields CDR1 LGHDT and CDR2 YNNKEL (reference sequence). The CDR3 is CASSQTTGLYNEQFF. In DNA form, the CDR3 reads TGTGCCAGCAGCCAAACGACAGGACTATACAATGAGCAGTTCTTC.

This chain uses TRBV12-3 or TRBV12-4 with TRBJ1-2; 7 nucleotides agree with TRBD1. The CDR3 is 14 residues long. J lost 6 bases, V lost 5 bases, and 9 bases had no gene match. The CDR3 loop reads CASSPQGVGDGYTF. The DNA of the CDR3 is TGTGCCAGCAGTCCCCAGGGGGTTGGAGATGGCTACACCTTC.

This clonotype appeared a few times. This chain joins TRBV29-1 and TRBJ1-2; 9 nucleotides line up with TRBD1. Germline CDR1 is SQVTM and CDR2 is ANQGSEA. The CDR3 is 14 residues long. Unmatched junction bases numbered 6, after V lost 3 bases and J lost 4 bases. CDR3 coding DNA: TGCAGCGTTGACCGGACAGGGGATGGCTATGGCTACACCTTC. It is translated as CSVDRTGDGYGYTF.

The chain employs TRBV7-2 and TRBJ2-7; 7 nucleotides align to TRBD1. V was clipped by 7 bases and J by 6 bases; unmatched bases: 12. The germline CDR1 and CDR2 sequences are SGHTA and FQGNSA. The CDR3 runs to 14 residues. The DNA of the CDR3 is TGTGCCAGCAACCAAAACACAGGGGCGCGCGAGCAGTACTTC. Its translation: CASNQNTGAREQYF.

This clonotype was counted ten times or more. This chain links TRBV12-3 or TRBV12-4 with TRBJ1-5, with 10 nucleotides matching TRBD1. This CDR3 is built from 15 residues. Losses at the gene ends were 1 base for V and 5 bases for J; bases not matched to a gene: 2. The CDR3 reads CASSLVGQGYQPQHF. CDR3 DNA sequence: TGTGCCAGCAGTTTAGTGGGACAGGGGTATCAGCCCCAGCATTTT.

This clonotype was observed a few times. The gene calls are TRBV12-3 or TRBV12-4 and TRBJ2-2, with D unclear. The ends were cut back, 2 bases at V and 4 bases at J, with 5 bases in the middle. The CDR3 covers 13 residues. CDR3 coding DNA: TGTGCCAGCAGTTTAATAGGCACCGGGGAGCTGTTTTTT. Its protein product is CASSLIGTGELFF.

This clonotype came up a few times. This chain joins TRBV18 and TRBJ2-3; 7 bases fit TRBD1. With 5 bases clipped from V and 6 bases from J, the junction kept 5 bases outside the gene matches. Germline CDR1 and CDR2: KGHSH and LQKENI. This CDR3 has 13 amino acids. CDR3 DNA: TGTGCCAGCTCATCTGGACAGGACGATACGCAGTATTTT. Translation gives CASSSGQDDTQYF.

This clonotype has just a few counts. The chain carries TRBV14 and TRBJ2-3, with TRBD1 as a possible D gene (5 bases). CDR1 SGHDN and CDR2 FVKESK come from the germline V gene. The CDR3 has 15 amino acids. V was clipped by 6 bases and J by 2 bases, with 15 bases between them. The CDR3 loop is CASSPGPPLTDTQYF. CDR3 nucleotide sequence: TGTGCCAGCAGTCCAGGGCCCCCGCTCACAGATACGCAGTATTTT.

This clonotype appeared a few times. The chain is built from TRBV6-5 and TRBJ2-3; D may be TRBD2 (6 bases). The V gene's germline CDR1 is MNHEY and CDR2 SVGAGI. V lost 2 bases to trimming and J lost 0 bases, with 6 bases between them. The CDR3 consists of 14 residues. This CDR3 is CASSYGGSTDTQYF. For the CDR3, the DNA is TGTGCCAGCAGTTACGGGGGGAGCACAGATACGCAGTATTTT.

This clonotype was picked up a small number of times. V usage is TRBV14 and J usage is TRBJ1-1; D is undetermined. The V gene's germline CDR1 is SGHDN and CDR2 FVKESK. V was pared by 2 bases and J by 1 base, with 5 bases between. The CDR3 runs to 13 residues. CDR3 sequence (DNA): TGTGCCAGCAGCCAAACCAAGAACACTGAAGCTTTCTTT. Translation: CASSQTKNTEAFF.

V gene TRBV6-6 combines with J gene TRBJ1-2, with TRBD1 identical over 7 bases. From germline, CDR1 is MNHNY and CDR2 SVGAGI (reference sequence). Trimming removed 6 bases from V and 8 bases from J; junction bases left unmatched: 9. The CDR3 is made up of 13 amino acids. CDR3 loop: CASREDRVRGYTF. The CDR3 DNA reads TGTGCCAGCAGGGAAGACAGGGTGAGGGGCTACACCTTC.

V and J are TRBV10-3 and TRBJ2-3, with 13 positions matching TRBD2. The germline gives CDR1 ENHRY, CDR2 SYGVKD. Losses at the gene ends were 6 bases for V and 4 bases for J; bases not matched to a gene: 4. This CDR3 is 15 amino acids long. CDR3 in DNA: TGTGCCATCAGCGGGACTAGCGGGATATCAGATACGCAGTATTTT. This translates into CAISGTSGISDTQYF.

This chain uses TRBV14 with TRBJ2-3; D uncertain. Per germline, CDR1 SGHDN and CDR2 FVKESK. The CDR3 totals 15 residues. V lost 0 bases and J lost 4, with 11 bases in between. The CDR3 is CASSQELLPSDTQYF. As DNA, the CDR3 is TGTGCCAGCAGCCAAGAACTCCTCCCATCAGATACGCAGTATTTT.

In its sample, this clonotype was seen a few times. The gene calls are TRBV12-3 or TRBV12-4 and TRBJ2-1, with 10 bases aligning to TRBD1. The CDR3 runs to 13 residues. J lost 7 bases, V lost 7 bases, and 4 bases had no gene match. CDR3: CASKRTGGNEQFF. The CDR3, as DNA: TGTGCCAGCAAGCGGACAGGGGGAAATGAGCAGTTCTTC.

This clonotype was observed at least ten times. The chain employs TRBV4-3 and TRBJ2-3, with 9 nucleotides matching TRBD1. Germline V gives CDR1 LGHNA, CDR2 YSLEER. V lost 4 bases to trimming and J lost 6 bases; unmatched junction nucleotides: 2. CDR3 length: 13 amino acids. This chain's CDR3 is CASSLGQGDTQYF. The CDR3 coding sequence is TGCGCCAGCAGCCTCGGACAGGGGGATACGCAGTATTTT.

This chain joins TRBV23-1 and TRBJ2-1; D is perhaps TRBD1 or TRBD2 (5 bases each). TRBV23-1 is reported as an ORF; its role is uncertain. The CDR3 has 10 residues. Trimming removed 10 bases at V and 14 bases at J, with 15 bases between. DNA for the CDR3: TGCGCCAACTCGGGGCATAGGGAGTTCTTC. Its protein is CANSGHREFF.

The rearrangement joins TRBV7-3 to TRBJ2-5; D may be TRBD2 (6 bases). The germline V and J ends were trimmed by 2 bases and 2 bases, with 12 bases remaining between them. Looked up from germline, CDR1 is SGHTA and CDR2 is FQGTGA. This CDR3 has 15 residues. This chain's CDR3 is CASSLSAGSQETQYF. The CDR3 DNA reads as TGTGCCAGCAGCTTATCCGCGGGATCGCAAGAGACCCAGTACTTC.

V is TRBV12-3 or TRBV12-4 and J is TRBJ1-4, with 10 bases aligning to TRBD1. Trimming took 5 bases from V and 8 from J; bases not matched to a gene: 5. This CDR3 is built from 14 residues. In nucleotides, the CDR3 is TGTGCCAGCAGTCGGACAGGGGGAGAAGAAAAACTGTTTTTT. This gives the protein CASSRTGGEEKLFF.

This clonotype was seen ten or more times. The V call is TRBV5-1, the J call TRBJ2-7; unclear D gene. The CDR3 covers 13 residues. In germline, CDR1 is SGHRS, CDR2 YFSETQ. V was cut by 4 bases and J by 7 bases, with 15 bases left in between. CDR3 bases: TGCGCCAGCAGCACGGTCTGTCAGTGGGAGCAGTACGTC. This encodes CASSTVCQWEQYV.

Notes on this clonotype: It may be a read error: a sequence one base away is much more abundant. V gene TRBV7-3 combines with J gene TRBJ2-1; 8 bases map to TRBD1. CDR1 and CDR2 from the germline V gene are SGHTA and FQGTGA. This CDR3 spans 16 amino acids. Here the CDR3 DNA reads TGTGCCAGCAGCTTAAGTCCAGGGGGCGGGAAAAATGAGCAGTTGTTC. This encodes CASSLSPGGGKNEQLF.

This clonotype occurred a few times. The CDR3 DNA sequence: TGTGCCAGCAATAATCCTAGCGGGAGGAGCCCAAAGTACGAGCAGTACTTC. Its translation is CASNNPSGRSPKYEQYF. The genes are TRBV6-2 or TRBV6-3 and TRBJ2-7; 11 bases match TRBD2. Looked up from germline, CDR1 is MNHEY and CDR2 is SVGEGT. The J segment lost 4 bases and the V segment lost 7 bases, leaving 15 bases of the junction unmatched. CDR3 length equals 17 residues.

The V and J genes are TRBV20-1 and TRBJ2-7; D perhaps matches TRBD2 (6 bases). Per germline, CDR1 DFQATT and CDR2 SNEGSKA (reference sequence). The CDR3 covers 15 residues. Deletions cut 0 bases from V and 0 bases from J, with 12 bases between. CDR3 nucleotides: TGCAGTGCTAGAGATCGGGACTTACACTCCTACGAGCAGTACTTC. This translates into CSARDRDLHSYEQYF.

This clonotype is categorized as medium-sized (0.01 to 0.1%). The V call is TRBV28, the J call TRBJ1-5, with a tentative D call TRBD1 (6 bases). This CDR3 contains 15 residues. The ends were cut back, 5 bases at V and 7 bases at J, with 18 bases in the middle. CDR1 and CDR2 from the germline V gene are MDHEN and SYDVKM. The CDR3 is CASSDGTLEVQPQHF. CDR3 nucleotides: TGTGCCAGCAGTGACGGGACACTGGAGGTACAGCCCCAGCATTTT.

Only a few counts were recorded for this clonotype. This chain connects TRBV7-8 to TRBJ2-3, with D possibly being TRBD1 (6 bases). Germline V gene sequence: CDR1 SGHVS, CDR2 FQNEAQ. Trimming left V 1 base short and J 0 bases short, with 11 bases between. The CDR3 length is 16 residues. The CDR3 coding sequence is TGTGCCAGCAGCTTAGTGGGGGCCCTTAGCACAGATACGCAGTATTTT. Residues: CASSLVGALSTDTQYF.